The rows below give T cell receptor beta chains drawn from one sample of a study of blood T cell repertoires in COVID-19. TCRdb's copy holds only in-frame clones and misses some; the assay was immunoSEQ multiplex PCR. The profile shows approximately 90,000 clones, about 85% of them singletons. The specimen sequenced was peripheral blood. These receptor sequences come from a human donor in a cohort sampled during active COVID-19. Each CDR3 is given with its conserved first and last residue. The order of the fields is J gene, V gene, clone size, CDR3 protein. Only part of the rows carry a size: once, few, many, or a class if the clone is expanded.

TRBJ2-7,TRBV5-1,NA,CASSLSSRGYEQYF
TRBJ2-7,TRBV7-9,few,CASSPSGSSYEQYF
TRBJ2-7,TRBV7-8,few,CASSFSFYEQYF
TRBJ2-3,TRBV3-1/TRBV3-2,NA,CASSQNSGRDTQYF
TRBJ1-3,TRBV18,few,CASSNGQGPGNTIYF
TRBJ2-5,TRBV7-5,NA,CARSSKGLAGGQQETQYF
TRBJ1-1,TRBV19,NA,CASSIINRNTEAFF
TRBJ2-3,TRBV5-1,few,CASSLEGTGGIVGDTQYF
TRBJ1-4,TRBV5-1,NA,CASTLQGGNEKLFF
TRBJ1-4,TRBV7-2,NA,CASSKGGRVPWELFF
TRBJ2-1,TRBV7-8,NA,CASTLYNEQFF
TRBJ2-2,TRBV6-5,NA,CATAGQGLPGELFF
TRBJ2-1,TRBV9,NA,CASSGTSGPNEQFF
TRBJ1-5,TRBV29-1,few,CSVEAGGPQHF
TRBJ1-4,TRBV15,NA,CATSREDDREKLFF
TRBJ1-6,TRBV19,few,CASSTDLTGGNSPLHF
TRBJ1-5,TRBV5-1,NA,CASSLDGTAHNQPQHF
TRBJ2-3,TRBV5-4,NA,CASSSRVGGGSTDTQYF
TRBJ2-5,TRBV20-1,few,CSASGTAVGTQYF
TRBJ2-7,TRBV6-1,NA,CASSESGFRGVIGEQYF
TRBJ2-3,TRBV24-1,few,CATSDQGSGRPDTQYF
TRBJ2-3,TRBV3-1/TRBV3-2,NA,CASSQTGGLWDTQYF
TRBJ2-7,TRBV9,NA,CASSPGGGVGSYEQYF
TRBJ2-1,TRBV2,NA,CASREGTSGNNEQFF
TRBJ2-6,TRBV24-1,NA,CATAPGDNSGANVLTF
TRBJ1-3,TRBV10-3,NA,CAISEDRGTGNTIYF
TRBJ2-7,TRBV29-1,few,CSVGDNYEQYF
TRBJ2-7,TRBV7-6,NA,CASSPPGGWAEQYF
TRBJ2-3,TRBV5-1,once,CASTPGTSGGVRQYF
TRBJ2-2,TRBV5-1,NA,CASSPGTSGRQPGELFF
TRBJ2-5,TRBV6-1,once,CASSEGGLETQYF
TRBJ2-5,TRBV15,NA,CATSDNRGGLAGVRETQYF
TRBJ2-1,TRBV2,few,CASSAGTSGPNEQFF
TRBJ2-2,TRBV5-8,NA,CASSLGTSGYTGELFF
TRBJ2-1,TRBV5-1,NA,CASSKTSGSDEQFF
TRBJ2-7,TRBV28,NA,CASSSRSEGLGSYEQYF
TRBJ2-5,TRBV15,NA,CATSSRDFQETQYF
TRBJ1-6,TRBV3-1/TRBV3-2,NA,CASSVGGASSYNSPLHF
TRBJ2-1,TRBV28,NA,CASSTNGWSGSEQFF
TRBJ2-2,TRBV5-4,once,CASSLGRGQNTGELFF
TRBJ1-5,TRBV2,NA,CASSEDSIRTGGPQHF
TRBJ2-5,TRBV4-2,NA,CASSQGLAGVGVQETQYF